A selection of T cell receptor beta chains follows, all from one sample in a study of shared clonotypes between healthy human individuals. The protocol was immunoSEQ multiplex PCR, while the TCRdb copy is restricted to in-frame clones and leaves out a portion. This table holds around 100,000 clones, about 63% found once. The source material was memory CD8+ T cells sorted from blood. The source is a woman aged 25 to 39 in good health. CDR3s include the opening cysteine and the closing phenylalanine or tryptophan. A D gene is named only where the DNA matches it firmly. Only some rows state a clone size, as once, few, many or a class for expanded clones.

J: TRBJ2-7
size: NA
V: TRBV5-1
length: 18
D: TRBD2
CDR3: CASKVLTSGLGQNYEQYF
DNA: TGCGCCAGCAAGGTCTTGACTAGCGGTCTAGGGCAGAACTACGAGCAGTACTTC

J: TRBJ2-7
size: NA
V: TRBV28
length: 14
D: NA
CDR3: CASSPPGSLYEQYF
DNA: TGTGCCAGCAGTCCCCCGGGCAGTCTCTACGAGCAGTACTTC

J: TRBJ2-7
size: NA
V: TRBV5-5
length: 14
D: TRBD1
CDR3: CASSSPGQGVGQYF
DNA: TGTGCCAGCAGTTCCCCGGGACAGGGGGTGGGGCAGTACTTC

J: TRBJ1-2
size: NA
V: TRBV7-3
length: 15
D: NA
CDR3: CASSFSYPVGYGYTF
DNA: TGTGCCAGCAGCTTTAGCTATCCTGTGGGCTATGGCTACACCTTC

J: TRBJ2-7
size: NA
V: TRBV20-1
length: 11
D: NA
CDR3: CSAKMWDEQYF
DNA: TGCAGTGCAAAAATGTGGGACGAGCAGTACTTC

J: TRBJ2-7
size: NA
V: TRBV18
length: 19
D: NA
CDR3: CASSPKRPTTAVRSDEQYF
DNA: TGTGCCAGCTCACCCAAGAGACCCACGACGGCGGTTCGGTCGGACGAGCAGTACTTC

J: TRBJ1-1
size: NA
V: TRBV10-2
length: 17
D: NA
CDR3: CASSEFTRKTVNTEAFF
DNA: TGCGCCAGCAGTGAGTTTACCCGGAAAACAGTTAACACTGAAGCTTTCTTT

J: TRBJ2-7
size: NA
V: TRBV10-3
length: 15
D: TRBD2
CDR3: CASRPGLAGRYEQYF
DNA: TGTGCCAGCAGGCCGGGACTAGCGGGACGCTACGAGCAGTACTTC

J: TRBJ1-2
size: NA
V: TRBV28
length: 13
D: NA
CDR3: CASSRVNGDGYTF
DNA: TGTGCCAGCAGTCGGGTCAACGGGGATGGCTACACCTTC

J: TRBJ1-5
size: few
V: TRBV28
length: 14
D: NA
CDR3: CASRIRESNQPQHF
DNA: TGTGCCAGCAGAATAAGAGAGAGCAATCAGCCCCAGCATTTT

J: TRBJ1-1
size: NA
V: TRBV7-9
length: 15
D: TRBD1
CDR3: CASSPKTGIWTEAFF
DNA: TGTGCCAGCAGCCCAAAGACAGGGATATGGACTGAAGCTTTCTTT

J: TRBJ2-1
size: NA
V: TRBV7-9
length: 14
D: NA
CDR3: CASSLVGYYNEQFF
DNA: TGTGCCAGCAGCTTAGTTGGTTATTACAATGAGCAGTTCTTC

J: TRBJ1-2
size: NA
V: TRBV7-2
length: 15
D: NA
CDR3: CASSLVSRRGYGYTF
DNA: TGTGCCAGCAGCTTAGTCTCGCGCCGAGGGTATGGCTACACCTTC

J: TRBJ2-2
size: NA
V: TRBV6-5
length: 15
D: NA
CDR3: CASSWDGANTGELFF
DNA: TGTGCCAGCAGCTGGGATGGGGCGAACACCGGGGAGCTGTTTTTT

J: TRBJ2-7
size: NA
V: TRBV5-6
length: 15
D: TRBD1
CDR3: CASSALGQGLYEQYF
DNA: TGTGCCAGCAGCGCCCTGGGACAGGGATTATACGAGCAGTACTTC

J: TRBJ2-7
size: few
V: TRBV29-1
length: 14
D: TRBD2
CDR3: CSVRFSREAYEQYF
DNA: TGCAGCGTCCGATTTTCGCGGGAGGCCTACGAGCAGTACTTC

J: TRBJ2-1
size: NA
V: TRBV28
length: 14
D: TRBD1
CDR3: CASGDGTGLNEQFF
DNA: TGTGCCAGCGGGGACGGGACAGGGCTCAATGAGCAGTTCTTC

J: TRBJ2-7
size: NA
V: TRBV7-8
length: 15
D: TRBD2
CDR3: CASSRSGSGLGEQYF
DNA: TGTGCCAGCAGCAGGAGCGGGAGTGGGTTGGGCGAGCAGTACTTC

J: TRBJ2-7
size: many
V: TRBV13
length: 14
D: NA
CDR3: CASSLEGESYEQYF
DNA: TGTGCCAGCAGCTTAGAAGGGGAGAGCTACGAGCAGTACTTC

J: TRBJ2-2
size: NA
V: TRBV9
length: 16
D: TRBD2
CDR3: CASSVGLAGYAGELFF
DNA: TGTGCCAGCAGCGTTGGACTAGCGGGATACGCCGGGGAGCTGTTTTTT

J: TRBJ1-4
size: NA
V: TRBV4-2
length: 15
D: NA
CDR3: CASSQGRRGNEKLFF
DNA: TGTGCCAGCAGCCAAGGGCGCAGGGGAAATGAAAAACTGTTTTTT

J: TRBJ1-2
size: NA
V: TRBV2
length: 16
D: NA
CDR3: CASSDPIGQGSYGYTF
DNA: TGTGCCAGCAGTGACCCCATCGGCCAGGGGTCCTATGGCTACACCTTC

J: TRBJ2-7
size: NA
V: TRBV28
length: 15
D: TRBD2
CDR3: CASSFRTSGLYEQYF
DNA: TGTGCCAGTAGTTTCCGGACTAGCGGGCTCTACGAGCAGTACTTC

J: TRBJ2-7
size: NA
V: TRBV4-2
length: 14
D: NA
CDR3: CASSHGGTPYEQYF
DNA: TGTGCCAGCAGCCACGGCGGAACCCCCTACGAGCAGTACTTC

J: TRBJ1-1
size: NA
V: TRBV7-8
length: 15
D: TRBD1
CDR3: CASSFGRQGNTEAFF
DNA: TGTGCCAGCAGCTTCGGGCGACAGGGGAACACTGAAGCTTTCTTT

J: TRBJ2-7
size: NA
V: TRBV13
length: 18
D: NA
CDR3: CASSHTRVEGPSSYEQYF
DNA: TGTGCCAGCAGCCACACCCGGGTGGAGGGGCCGAGCTCCTACGAGCAGTACTTC

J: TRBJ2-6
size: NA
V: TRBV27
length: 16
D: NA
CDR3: CASSLGAVSGANVLTF
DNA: TGTGCCAGCAGTTTAGGGGCAGTCTCTGGGGCCAACGTCCTGACTTTC

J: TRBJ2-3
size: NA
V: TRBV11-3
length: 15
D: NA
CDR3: CASSLLGTSTDTQYF
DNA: TGTGCCAGCAGCTTACTGGGGACAAGCACAGATACGCAGTATTTT

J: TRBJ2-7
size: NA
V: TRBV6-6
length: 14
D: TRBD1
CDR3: CASSYGDRVAEQYF
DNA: TGTGCCAGCAGTTACGGCGACAGGGTGGCCGAGCAGTACTTC

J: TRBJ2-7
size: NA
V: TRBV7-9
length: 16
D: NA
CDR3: CASSFESAADTYEQYF
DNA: TGTGCCAGCAGCTTTGAGTCAGCGGCGGATACCTACGAGCAGTACTTC

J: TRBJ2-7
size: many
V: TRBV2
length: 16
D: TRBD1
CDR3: CASSEWGSGGNYEQYF
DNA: TGTGCCAGCAGTGAATGGGGGTCAGGGGGTAACTACGAGCAGTACTTC

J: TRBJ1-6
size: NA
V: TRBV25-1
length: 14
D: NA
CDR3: CASSQGGGHSPLHF
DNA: TGTGCCAGCAGTCAGGGCGGTGGGCATTCACCCCTCCACTTT

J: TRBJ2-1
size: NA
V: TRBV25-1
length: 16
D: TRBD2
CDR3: CASSPEGGSLYNEQFF
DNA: TGTGCCAGCAGCCCCGAGGGCGGGAGCCTCTACAATGAGCAGTTCTTC

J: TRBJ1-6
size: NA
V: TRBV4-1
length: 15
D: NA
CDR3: CASSQERAGNSPLHF
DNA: TGCGCCAGCAGCCAAGAACGGGCAGGGAATTCACCCCTCCACTTT

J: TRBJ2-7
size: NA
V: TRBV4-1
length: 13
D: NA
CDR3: CASSQDKGYEQYF
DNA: TGCGCCAGCAGCCAAGATAAGGGATACGAGCAGTACTTC

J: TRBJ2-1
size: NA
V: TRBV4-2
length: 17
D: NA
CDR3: CASSQRLLPGPLNEQFF
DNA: TGTGCCAGCAGCCAACGACTTTTGCCCGGGCCTTTAAATGAGCAGTTCTTC

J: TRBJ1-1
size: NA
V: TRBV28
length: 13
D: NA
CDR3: CASSLGVKTEAFF
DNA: TGTGCCAGCAGTTTGGGGGTGAAAACTGAAGCTTTCTTT